Shown below are 5 T cell receptor beta chains from a single sample sequenced in a study of blood T cell repertoires in COVID-19. The method was immunoSEQ multiplex PCR; TCRdb's version includes in-frame clones alone and lacks a portion of them. Among fewer than 200,000 clones, around 85% were seen once, and the ten largest hold approximately 1.3%. Sequencing was done on a sample of peripheral blood. Receptors were obtained from a man aged 55-75 years who had recovered from COVID-19.

The chain links TRBV4-1 to TRBJ2-7; 9 nucleotides agree with TRBD2. The trim removed 1 base at V and 3 bases at J, leaving 4 bases unmatched. Germline V gene sequence: CDR1 MGHRA, CDR2 YSYEKL. This CDR3 region has 15 residues. CDR3 region: CASSQGERGVYEQYF. Written as DNA, the CDR3 is TGCGCCAGCAGCCAAGGGGAGCGGGGGGTCTACGAGCAGTACTTC.

The gene calls are TRBV25-1 and TRBJ1-1; weak D call: TRBD1 (5 bases). Germline values: CDR1 MGHDK, CDR2 SYGVNS. Trimming removed 3 bases from V and 11 bases from J, with 13 bases in between. This CDR3 is 12 amino acids long. CDR3 loop: CASSEEQVAAFF. The CDR3 bases are TGTGCCAGCAGTGAGGAACAGGTTGCGGCTTTCTTT.

V gene TRBV24-1 combines with J gene TRBJ2-1, with TRBD1 identical over 9 bases. CDR1 KGHDR and CDR2 SFDVKD come from the germline V gene. This CDR3 region has 15 residues. V was clipped by 5 bases and J by 5 bases; unmatched bases: 6. In DNA form, the CDR3 reads TGTGCCACCAGTGGAACCGGGACAGGGCACAATGAGCAGTTCTTC. Protein: CATSGTGTGHNEQFF.

V and J are TRBV5-8 and TRBJ2-7; tentatively, D is TRBD1 (5 bases). CDR1 is SGHTS and CDR2 is YDEGEE in the germline V gene. This CDR3 is built from 12 residues. Deletions cut 2 bases from V and 9 bases from J, with 12 bases between. CDR3: CASSFIVRGQYF. The DNA for the CDR3 is TGTGCCAGCAGCTTTATTGTAAGGGGGCAGTACTTC.

This clone was seen once. The chain links TRBV7-3 to TRBJ2-1; 10 nucleotides match TRBD1. CDR1 is SGHTA, CDR2 FQGTGA, per germline. CDR3 length equals 16 residues. V lost 4 bases, J lost 3 bases, and 6 bases stayed unmatched. The DNA for the CDR3 is TGTGCCAGCAGCTCCTCCGGGACAGGGGTCTACAATGAGCAGTTCTTC. It codes for CASSSSGTGVYNEQFF.